These 17 T cell receptor beta chains were all obtained from the same sample, sequenced in a study of CD8 T cells in ankylosing spondylitis. One entry per CDR3 protein, called by TCRdb with MiXCR from the 5' RACE reads. The sample holds roughly 97,000 distinct CDR3 sequences, roughly 8.7% seen once. Sequencing was carried out using blood, either unsorted or a sorted T cell fraction (not recorded which). The receptors come from a male donor with ankylosing spondylitis or in good health (not recorded which).

Ten or more counts support this clonotype. The chain has TRBV27 and TRBJ2-7; D remains ambiguous. Trimming removed 8 bases at V and 2 bases at J, with 28 bases between. CDR1 is MNHEY, CDR2 SMNVEV, per germline (reference sequence). The CDR3 extends over 18 amino acids. The CDR3 loop is CASGSQKKDPSSPYEQYF. In nucleotides, the CDR3 is TGTGCCAGCGGCTCACAGAAGAAGGACCCCTCTTCCCCCTACGAGCAGTACTTC.

This clonotype was seen a handful of times. This may be a read error, as it is one base from a much larger clone. The chain carries TRBV5-1 and TRBJ1-5; D unresolved. Germline CDR1 is SGHRS and CDR2 is YFSETQ. The CDR3 consists of 14 residues. V gave up 4 bases and J gave up 0 bases, with 8 bases separating them. CDR3 protein: CASSPDGSNQPQHF. CDR3 DNA sequence: TGCGCCAGCAGCCCGGACGGTAGCAATCAGCCCCAGCATTTT.

This clonotype was seen repeatedly, ten times or more. The rearrangement links TRBV12-3 or TRBV12-4 to TRBJ1-5, with 9 bases matching TRBD1. The CDR3 spans 15 residues. The ends lost 5 bases at V and 5 bases at J; junction bases unmatched: 7. The CDR3 reads CASSQTGGRDQPQHF. In DNA, the CDR3 is TGTGCCAGCAGTCAAACAGGGGGCCGGGATCAGCCCCAGCATTTT.

This clonotype was observed at least ten times. This rearrangement joins TRBV7-8 to TRBJ1-3; D is perhaps TRBD1 (6 bases). The length of the CDR3 is 16 residues. Looked up from germline, CDR1 is SGHVS and CDR2 is FQNEAQ. Trimming pared 2 bases from V and 0 bases from J, leaving 11 bases between. CDR3 amino acids: CASSLHTGISGNTIYF. The CDR3 coding sequence is TGTGCCAGCAGCTTACACACAGGGATCTCTGGAAACACCATATATTTT. Looking up the rest from reference TRBV7-8 and TRBJ1-3 gives the full variable domain: GAGVSQSPRYKVAKRGQDVALRCDPISGHVSLFWYQQALGQGPEFLTYFQNEAQLDKSGLPSDRFFAERPEGSVSTLKIQRTQQEDSAVYLCASSLHTGISGNTIYFGEGSWLTVV.

The J gene is TRBJ2-1, the V gene TRBV12-3 or TRBV12-4; 7 positions match TRBD2. J lost 7 bases, V lost 3 bases, and 12 bases had no gene match. The CDR3 runs 16 residues. The DNA for the CDR3 is TGTGCCAGCAGTTTGTTAGCGGGCGGGTCTCTTAATGAGCAGTTCTTC. It yields the protein CASSLLAGGSLNEQFF.

This clonotype showed up many times. This chain connects TRBV20-1 to TRBJ1-1, with unresolved D. The germline V gene encodes CDR1 DFQATT and CDR2 SNEGSKA (reference sequence). V was pared by 6 bases and J by 4 bases, with 12 bases between. The CDR3 runs to 12 residues. Here the CDR3 reads CSAPPSPTEAFF. CDR3 sequence (DNA): TGCAGTGCCCCCCCGAGTCCCACTGAAGCTTTCTTT.

Ten or more counts support this clonotype. The chain combines TRBV20-1 with TRBJ2-4, with 13 positions matching TRBD2. V shed 6 bases, J shed 0 bases, and the junction held 11 bases outside the gene matches. The germline CDR1 and CDR2 sequences are DFQATT and SNEGSKA (reference sequence). The CDR3 loop spans 18 amino acids. In DNA, the CDR3 is TGCAGTGCCCCCTTGGGACTAGCGGGGCCCCTAGCCAAAAACATTCAGTACTTC. Protein: CSAPLGLAGPLAKNIQYF.

This clonotype was seen repeatedly, ten times or more. A read error is possible here, since a much larger clone lies one base away. The CDR3: CSVEPGADTQYF. CDR3 nucleotides: TGCAGCGTTGAACCAGGGGCAGATACGCAGTATTTT. The chain combines TRBV29-1 with TRBJ2-3; tentative D call: TRBD1 (6 bases). Germline V gives CDR1 SQVTM, CDR2 ANQGSEA. This CDR3 spans 12 amino acids. Trimming pared 2 bases from V and 4 bases from J, leaving 7 bases between.

This clonotype was seen repeatedly, ten times or more. At one of its ends the junction is not consistent with the germline gene, which may arise from a read error. V gene TRBV30 combines with J gene TRBJ1-5; no definite D call. The CDR3 is made up of 12 amino acids. The V gene's germline CDR1 is GTSNPN and CDR2 SVGIG (reference sequence). DNA of the CDR3: TGTGCCTGGGGGGATATAGATCAACCCCAGCATTTT. This translates into CAWGDIDQPQHF.

As for this clonotype: This may arise from a read error, as a much more abundant clone is one base away. V is TRBV6-5 and J is TRBJ1-1; D is unclear. This CDR3 spans 12 amino acids. With 6 bases removed from V and 4 bases from J, the gap between germline ends came to 9 bases. The germline V gene encodes CDR1 MNHEY and CDR2 SVGAGI. CDR3: CASSPGPTEAFF. The CDR3 DNA sequence: TGTGCCAGCAGCCCCGGCCCCACTGAAGCTTTCTTT.

This clonotype was picked up a small number of times. Compared with germline, one end of the junction differs, possibly owing to a read error. This chain joins TRBV20-1 and TRBJ2-1; TRBD2 agrees at 9 bases. CDR1 DFQATT and CDR2 SNEGSKA come from the germline V gene (reference sequence). The CDR3 covers 15 residues. The CDR3 DNA sequence: TGCAGTCCTAGTAGCGGGGGAGCTTTGTACAATGAGCAGTTCTTC. Translated: CSPSSGGALYNEQFF.

The table lists this clonotype with many counts. This sequence joins TRBV5-1 and TRBJ2-7, with TRBD2 matching over 7 bases. The CDR3 covers 15 residues. Trimming took 4 bases from V and 3 from J; bases not matched to a gene: 10. Germline V gene lookup returns CDR1 SGHRS and CDR2 YFSETQ. The CDR3 bases are TGCGCCAGCAGCCGGTCCGGGACTACTGACTACGAGCAGTACTTC. Translation: CASSRSGTTDYEQYF.

The chain recombines TRBV10-3 with TRBJ2-2, with a weak D call TRBD1 (6 bases). Deletions cut 7 bases from V and 5 bases from J, with 29 bases between. Germline CDR1 ENHRY, CDR2 SYGVKD. CDR3 size: 19 residues. The CDR3 coding sequence is TGTGCCATCATTAATCTATCCATCCTCAACAGGGAGAGGACCGGGGAGCTGTTTTTT. Protein sequence: CAIINLSILNRERTGELFF.

The rearrangement uses TRBV27 and TRBJ1-1; D not resolved. This CDR3 has 14 residues. Germline assignment: CDR1 MNHEY and CDR2 SMNVEV (reference sequence). The V end lost 4 bases, the J end lost 4 bases, and 13 bases lay between the germline ends. The CDR3 here is CASSSINWSTEAFF. The CDR3 nucleotides are TGTGCCAGCAGTTCGATCAACTGGAGCACTGAAGCTTTCTTT.

This clonotype occurred many times. The V call is TRBV5-1, the J call TRBJ2-7, with TRBD1 identical over 7 bases. After removal of 3 bases from V and 5 bases from J, the junction contained 23 bases not matched to a gene. The CDR3 has 19 residues. The germline V gene has CDR1 SGHRS and CDR2 YFSETQ. The CDR3 loop reads CASSSIWSGQPSPGDEQYF. CDR3 DNA: TGCGCCAGCAGCTCAATCTGGTCGGGACAGCCAAGCCCTGGCGACGAGCAGTACTTC.

There are many counts of this clonotype. The chain joins TRBV12-3 or TRBV12-4 to TRBJ2-7; D unresolved. This CDR3 is built from 15 residues. Deletions cut 6 bases from V and 3 bases from J, with 18 bases between. This chain's CDR3 is CASSLQATPNYEQYF. CDR3 DNA sequence: TGTGCCAGCAGCCTCCAAGCTACGCCCAACTACGAGCAGTACTTC.

This clonotype occurred many times. The V call is TRBV6-1, the J call TRBJ1-1, with TRBD1 matching 9 bases. From germline, CDR1 is MNHNS and CDR2 SASEGT. The CDR3 spans 14 residues. V lost 4 bases to trimming and J lost 7 bases; unmatched junction nucleotides: 7. This CDR3 is CASSGTGGLNEAFF. The CDR3 DNA reads TGTGCCAGCAGTGGAACAGGGGGCCTAAATGAAGCTTTCTTT.